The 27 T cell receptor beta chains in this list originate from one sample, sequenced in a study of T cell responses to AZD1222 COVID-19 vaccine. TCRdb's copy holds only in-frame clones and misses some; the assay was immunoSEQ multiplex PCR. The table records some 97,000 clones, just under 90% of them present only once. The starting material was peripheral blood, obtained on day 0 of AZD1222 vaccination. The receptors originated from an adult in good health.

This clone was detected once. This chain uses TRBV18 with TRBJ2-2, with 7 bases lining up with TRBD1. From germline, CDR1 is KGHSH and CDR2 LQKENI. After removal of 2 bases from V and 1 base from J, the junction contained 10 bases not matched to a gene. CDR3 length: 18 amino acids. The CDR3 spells CASSPGGAWTGNTGELFF. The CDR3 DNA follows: TGTGCCAGCTCACCAGGGGGTGCTTGGACAGGGAACACCGGGGAGCTGTTTTTT.

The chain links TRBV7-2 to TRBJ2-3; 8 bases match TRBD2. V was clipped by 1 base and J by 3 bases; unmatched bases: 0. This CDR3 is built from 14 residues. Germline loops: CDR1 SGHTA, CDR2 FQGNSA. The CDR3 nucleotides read TGTGCCAGCAGCTTAGTAGCGGGGACAGATACGCAGTATTTT. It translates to CASSLVAGTDTQYF. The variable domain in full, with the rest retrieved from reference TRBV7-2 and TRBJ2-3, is GAGVSQSPSNKVTEKGKDVELRCDPISGHTALYWYRQSLGQGLEFLIYFQGNSAPDKSGLPSDRFSAERTGGSVSTLTIQRTQQEDSAVYLCASSLVAGTDTQYFGPGTRLTVL.

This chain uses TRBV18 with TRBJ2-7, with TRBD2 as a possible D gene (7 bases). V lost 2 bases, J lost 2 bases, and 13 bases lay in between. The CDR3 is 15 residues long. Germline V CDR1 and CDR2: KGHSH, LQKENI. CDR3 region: CASSPKGRGAYEQYF. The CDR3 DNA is TGTGCCAGCTCACCAAAGGGGAGGGGGGCCTACGAGCAGTACTTC.

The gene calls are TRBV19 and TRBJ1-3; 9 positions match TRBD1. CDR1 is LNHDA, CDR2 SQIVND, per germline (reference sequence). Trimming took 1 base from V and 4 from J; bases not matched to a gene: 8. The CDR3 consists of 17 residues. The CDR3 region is CASSIGDRVDYGNTIYF. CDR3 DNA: TGTGCCAGTAGTATAGGGGACAGGGTTGATTACGGAAACACCATATATTTT.

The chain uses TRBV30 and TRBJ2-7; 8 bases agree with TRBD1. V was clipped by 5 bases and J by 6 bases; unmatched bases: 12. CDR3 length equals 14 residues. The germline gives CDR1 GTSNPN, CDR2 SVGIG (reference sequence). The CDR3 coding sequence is TGTGCCTGGGGGGGGCCAGGGGGCGGAGGCGAGCAGTACTTC. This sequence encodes CAWGGPGGGGEQYF.

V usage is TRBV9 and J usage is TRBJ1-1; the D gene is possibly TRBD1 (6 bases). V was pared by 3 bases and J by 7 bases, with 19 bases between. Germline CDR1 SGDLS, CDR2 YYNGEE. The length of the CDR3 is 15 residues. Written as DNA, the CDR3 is TGTGCCAGCAGCGAAGGGCAGGGGTATAATGGTGAAGCTTTCTTT. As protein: CASSEGQGYNGEAFF.

The CDR3 DNA reads TGTGCCATCAGTGATTATCTAGCGGGGTCGTCCGGGGAGCTGTTTTTT. It specifies CAISDYLAGSSGELFF. V usage is TRBV10-3 and J usage is TRBJ2-2; TRBD2 matches at 9 bases. The length of the CDR3 is 16 residues. The V segment lost 3 bases and the J segment 6 bases; nucleotides outside the gene matches: 8. Germline V gives CDR1 ENHRY, CDR2 SYGVKD.

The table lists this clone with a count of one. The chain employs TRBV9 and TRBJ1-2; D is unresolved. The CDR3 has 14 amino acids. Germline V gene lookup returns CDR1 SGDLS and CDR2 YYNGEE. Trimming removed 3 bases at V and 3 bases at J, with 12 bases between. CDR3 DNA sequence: TGTGCCAGCAGCGGGGAGATCTGGGACTATGGCTACACCTTC. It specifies CASSGEIWDYGYTF.

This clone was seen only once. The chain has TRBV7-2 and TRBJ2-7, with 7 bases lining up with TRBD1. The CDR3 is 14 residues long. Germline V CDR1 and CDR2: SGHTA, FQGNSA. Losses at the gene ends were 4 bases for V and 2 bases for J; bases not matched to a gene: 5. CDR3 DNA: TGTGCCAGCAGCTACGGGACAGCCACCTACGAGCAGTACTTC. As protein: CASSYGTATYEQYF.

CDR3 sequence reads: CASSPDRGEKLFF. CDR3 bases: TGTGCCAGCAGCCCGGACAGGGGTGAAAAACTGTTTTTT. This chain connects TRBV7-7 to TRBJ1-4, with 9 bases matching TRBD1. CDR1 is SSHAT, CDR2 FNYEAQ, per germline (reference sequence). V shed 5 bases and J 7 bases; nucleotides not matched to a gene: 2. The CDR3 spans 13 residues. Drawing the rest from reference TRBV7-7 and TRBJ1-4, the complete variable domain is GAGVSQSPRYKVTKRGQDVTLRCDPISSHATLYWYQQALGQGPEFLTYFNYEAQPDKSGLPSDRFSAERPEGSISTLTIQRTEQRDSAMYRCASSPDRGEKLFFGSGTQLSVL.

Written as DNA, the CDR3 is TGTGCCAGCCTCCGGGCAGCTACCGGGGAGCTGTTTTTT. Translated: CASLRAATGELFF. The rearrangement uses TRBV6-5 and TRBJ2-2; D is unclear. V lost 8 bases to trimming and J lost 5 bases, with 12 bases between them. The germline V gene has CDR1 MNHEY and CDR2 SVGAGI. The CDR3 has 13 residues.

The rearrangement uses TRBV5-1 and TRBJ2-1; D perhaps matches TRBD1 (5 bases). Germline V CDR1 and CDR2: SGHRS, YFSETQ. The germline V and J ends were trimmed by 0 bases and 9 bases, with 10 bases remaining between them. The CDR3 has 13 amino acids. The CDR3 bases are TGCGCCAGCAGCTTGGCCGACAGCGCTGAGCAGTTCTTC. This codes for CASSLADSAEQFF. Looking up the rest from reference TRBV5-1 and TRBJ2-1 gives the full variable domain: KAGVTQTPRYLIKTRGQQVTLSCSPISGHRSVSWYQQTPGQGLQFLFEYFSETQRNKGNFPGRFSGRQFSNSRSEMNVSTLELGDSALYLCASSLADSAEQFFGPGTRLTVL.

The CDR3 is CASSLGQFNEQFF. The CDR3 bases are TGTGCCAGCAGCTTAGGTCAGTTCAATGAGCAGTTCTTC. The chain combines TRBV7-2 with TRBJ2-1, with D hard to call. Trimming cost V 1 base and J 6 bases, with 7 bases left between them. Germline CDR1 is SGHTA and CDR2 is FQGNSA. The CDR3 has 13 amino acids.

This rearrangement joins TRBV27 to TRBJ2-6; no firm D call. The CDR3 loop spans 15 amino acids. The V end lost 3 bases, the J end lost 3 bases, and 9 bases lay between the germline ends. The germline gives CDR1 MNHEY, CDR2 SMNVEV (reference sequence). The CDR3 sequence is CASSLRFLGANVLTF. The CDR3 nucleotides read TGTGCCAGCAGTTTGCGGTTTCTTGGGGCCAACGTCCTGACTTTC.

This CDR3 is CSVVPGAGAQYF. The CDR3 nucleotides are TGCAGCGTTGTTCCCGGCGCGGGGGCCCAGTACTTC. The chain combines TRBV29-1 with TRBJ2-5, with 7 bases lining up with TRBD2. The germline gives CDR1 SQVTM, CDR2 ANQGSEA. The CDR3 is 12 residues long. V dropped 4 bases and J dropped 9; count of bases not matched to a gene: 8.

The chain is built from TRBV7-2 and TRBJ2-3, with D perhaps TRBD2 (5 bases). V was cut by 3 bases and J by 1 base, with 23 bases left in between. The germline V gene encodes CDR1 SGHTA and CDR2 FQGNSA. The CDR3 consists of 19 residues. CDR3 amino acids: CASSFQAGRPTKRTDTQYF. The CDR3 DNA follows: TGTGCCAGCAGCTTTCAGGCGGGCAGACCAACCAAACGCACAGATACGCAGTATTTT.

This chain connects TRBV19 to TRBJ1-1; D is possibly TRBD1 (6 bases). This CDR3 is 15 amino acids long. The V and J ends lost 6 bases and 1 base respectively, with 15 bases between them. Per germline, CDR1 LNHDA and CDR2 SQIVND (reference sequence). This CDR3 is CASRGAGLPNTEAFF. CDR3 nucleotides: TGTGCCAGTAGGGGGGCAGGGCTACCGAACACTGAAGCTTTCTTT.

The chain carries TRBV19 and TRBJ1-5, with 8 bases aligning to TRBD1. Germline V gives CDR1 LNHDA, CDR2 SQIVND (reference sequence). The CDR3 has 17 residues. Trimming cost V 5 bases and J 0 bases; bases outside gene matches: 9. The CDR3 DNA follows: TGTGCCAGTAGTCCAAGGACAGGGATCTATAGCAATCAGCCCCAGCATTTT. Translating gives CASSPRTGIYSNQPQHF.

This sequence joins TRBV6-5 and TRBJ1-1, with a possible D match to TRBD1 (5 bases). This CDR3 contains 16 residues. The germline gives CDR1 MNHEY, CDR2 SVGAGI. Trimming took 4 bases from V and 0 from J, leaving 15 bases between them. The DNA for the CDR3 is TGTGCCAGCAGTTCCAACCTCGGCAGGGTGAACACTGAAGCTTTCTTT. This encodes CASSSNLGRVNTEAFF.

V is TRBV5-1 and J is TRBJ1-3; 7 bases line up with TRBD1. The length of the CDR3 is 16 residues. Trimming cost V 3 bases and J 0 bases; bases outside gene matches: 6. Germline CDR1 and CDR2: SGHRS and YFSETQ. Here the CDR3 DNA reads TGCGCCAGCAGCTCTCTAGGGACAGCCTCTGGAAACACCATATATTTT. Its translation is CASSSLGTASGNTIYF.

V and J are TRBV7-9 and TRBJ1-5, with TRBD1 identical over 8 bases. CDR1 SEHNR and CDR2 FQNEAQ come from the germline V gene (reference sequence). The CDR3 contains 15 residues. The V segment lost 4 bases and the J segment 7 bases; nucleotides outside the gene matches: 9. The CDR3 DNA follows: TGTGCCAGCAGCTCCATCATGACAGGGGACCAGCCCCAGCATTTT. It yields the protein CASSSIMTGDQPQHF.

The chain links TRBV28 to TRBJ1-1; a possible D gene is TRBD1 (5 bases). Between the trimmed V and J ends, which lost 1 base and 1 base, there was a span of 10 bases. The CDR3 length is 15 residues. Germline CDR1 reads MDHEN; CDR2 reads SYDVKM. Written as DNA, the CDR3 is TGTGCCAGCAGTTTATCTGTGAGGGGGAACACTGAAGCTTTCTTT. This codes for CASSLSVRGNTEAFF.

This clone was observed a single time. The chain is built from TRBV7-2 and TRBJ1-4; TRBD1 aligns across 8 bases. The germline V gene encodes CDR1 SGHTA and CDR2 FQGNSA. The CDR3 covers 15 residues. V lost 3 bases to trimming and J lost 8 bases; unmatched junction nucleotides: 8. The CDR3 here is CASSFPQGGNEKLFF. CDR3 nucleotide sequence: TGTGCCAGCAGCTTCCCACAGGGGGGAAACGAAAAACTGTTTTTT.

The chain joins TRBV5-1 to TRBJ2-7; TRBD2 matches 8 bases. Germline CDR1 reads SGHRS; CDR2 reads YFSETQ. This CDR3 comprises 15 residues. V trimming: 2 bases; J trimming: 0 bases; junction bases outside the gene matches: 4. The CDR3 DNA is TGCGCCAGCAGCTTAAGTAGCGGGGCCTCCTACGAGCAGTACTTC. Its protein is CASSLSSGASYEQYF.

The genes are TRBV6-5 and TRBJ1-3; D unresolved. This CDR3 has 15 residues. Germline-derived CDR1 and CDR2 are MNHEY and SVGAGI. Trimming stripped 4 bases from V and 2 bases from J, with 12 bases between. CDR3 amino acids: CASSWIGEAGNTIYF. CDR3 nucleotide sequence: TGTGCCAGCAGTTGGATTGGTGAGGCTGGAAACACCATATATTTT.

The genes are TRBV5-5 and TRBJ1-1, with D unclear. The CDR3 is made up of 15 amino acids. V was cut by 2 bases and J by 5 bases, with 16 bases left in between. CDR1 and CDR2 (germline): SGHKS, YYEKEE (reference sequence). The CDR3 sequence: CASSFASGEGTEAFF. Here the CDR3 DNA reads TGTGCCAGCAGCTTTGCGTCAGGTGAGGGTACTGAAGCTTTCTTT.

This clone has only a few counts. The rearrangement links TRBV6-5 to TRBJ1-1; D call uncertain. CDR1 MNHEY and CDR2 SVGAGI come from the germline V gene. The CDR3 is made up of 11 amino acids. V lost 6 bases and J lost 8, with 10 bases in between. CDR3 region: CASRATLEAFF. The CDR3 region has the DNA TGTGCCAGCAGGGCCACCCTCGAAGCTTTCTTT.